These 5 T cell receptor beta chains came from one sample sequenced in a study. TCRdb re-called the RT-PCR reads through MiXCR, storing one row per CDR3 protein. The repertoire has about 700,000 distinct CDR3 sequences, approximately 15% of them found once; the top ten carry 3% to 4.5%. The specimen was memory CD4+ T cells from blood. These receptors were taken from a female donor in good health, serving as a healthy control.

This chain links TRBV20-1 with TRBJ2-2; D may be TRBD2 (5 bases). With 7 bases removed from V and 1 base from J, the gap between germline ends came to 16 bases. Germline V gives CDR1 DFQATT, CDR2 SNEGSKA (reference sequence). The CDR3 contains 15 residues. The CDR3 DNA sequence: TGCAGTGACCCCTCGGCGGGCTTGAACACCGGGGAGCTGTTTTTT. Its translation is CSDPSAGLNTGELFF.

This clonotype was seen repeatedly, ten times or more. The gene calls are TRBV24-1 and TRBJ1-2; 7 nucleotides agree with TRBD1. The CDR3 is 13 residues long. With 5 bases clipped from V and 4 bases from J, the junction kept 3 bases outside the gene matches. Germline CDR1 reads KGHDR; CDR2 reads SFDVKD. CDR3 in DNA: TGTGCCACCAGTGCCCGGGACAGCTATGGCTACACCTTC. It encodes CATSARDSYGYTF.

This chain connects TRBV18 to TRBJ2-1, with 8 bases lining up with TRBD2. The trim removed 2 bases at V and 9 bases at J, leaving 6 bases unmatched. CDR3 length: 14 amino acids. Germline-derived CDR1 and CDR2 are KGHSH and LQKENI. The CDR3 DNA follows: TGTGCCAGCTCACCAGGGAGCGGGAGTGGTGAGCAGTTCTTC. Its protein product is CASSPGSGSGEQFF.

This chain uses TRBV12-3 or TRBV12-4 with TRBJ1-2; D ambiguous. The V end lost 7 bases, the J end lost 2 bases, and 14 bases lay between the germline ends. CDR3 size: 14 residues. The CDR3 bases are TGTGCCAGCACTAGCGAGATCGTAAACTATGGCTACACCTTC. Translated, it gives CASTSEIVNYGYTF.

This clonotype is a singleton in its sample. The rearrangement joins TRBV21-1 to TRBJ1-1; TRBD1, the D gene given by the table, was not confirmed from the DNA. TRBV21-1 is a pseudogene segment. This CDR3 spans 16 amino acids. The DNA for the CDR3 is TGTGCCAGCAGCATGGGGGGGCGGACAGGCCCTTCTGAAGCTTTCTTT. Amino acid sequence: CASSMGGRTGPSEAFF.